Shown below are 19 T cell receptor beta chains from a single sample sequenced in a study of cytomegalovirus exposure and HLA in healthy donors (dated by TCRdb to 2015 to 2018). Library method: the immunoSEQ multiplex PCR assay. A mixture of 60 forward primers for TCR Vbeta segments and 13 reverse primers for TCR Jbeta segments was used in the multiplex PCR. Held by TCRdb, this immuneACCESS table contains in-frame sequences only and omits some clones. Under half of the omission traces to an unresolved V gene where checked; the cause of the rest is unknown. This sample has over 150,000 clones in its table, and about four fifths of those were observed once. The ten largest make up 4.8% of the sample. Sequencing used PBMCs. Source of these receptors: a man aged 18 to 30 in good health and CMV-seronegative.

The rearrangement uses TRBV6-5 and TRBJ1-2; TRBD1 might be the D (5 bases). CDR3 size: 14 residues. V was shortened by 5 bases and J by 4 bases, with 14 bases between the two germline ends. The germline V gene has CDR1 MNHEY and CDR2 SVGAGI. The CDR3 region has the DNA TGTGCCAGCAGTGAGCAGGGTAGGGGCTATGGCTACACCTTC. Its protein is CASSEQGRGYGYTF.

The CDR3 loop is CASRDTTYEQYF. The CDR3 DNA sequence: TGTGCCAGCAGGGACACTACCTACGAGCAGTACTTC. V usage is TRBV6-1 and J usage is TRBJ2-7, with D perhaps matching TRBD1 (5 bases). The germline gives CDR1 MNHNS, CDR2 SASEGT. The V and J ends lost 6 bases and 2 bases respectively, with 8 bases between them. The CDR3 sequence is 12 residues long.

The genes are TRBV15 and TRBJ1-1; 7 nucleotides line up with TRBD1. Germline trimming cut 7 bases from V and 7 bases from J; bases unmatched to any gene: 12. This CDR3 is built from 14 residues. The germline V gene encodes CDR1 LNHNV and CDR2 YYDKDF (reference sequence). CDR3 sequence reads: CATTSRGFLNEAFF. DNA for the CDR3: TGTGCCACCACCTCCAGGGGGTTCCTGAATGAAGCTTTCTTT. The entire variable domain, with the rest obtained from reference TRBV15 and TRBJ1-1, is as follows: DAMVIQNPRYQVTQFGKPVTLSCSQTLNHNVMYWYQQKSSQAPKLLFHYYDKDFNNEADTPDNFQSRRPNTSFCFLDIRSPGLGDTAMYLCATTSRGFLNEAFFGQGTRLTVV.

This clone was counted between two and nine times. J is TRBJ1-1 and V is TRBV6-6; no clear D gene. This CDR3 spans 12 amino acids. Germline V gene lookup returns CDR1 MNHNY and CDR2 SVGAGI (reference sequence). Trimming took 0 bases from V and 8 from J, leaving 7 bases between them. The CDR3 is CASSYSLPEAFF. The CDR3, as DNA: TGTGCCAGCAGTTACTCTCTACCCGAAGCTTTCTTT.

This rearrangement joins TRBV6-5 to TRBJ2-7; 8 nucleotides match TRBD1. The CDR3 sequence is 14 residues long. J lost 5 bases, V lost 5 bases, and 8 bases had no gene match. Germline CDR1 is MNHEY and CDR2 is SVGAGI. CDR3 sequence reads: CASSNGQGPNEQYF. The DNA for the CDR3 is TGTGCCAGCAGTAACGGACAGGGTCCCAACGAGCAGTACTTC.

The V and J genes are TRBV7-9 and TRBJ2-7; 7 nucleotides agree with TRBD1. The CDR3 contains 14 residues. CDR1 is SEHNR and CDR2 is FQNEAQ in the germline V gene (reference sequence). Trimming removed 5 bases from V and 0 bases from J; junction bases left unmatched: 4. CDR3 coding DNA: TGTGCCAGCAGCGCCCGGGACAGCTCCTACGAGCAGTACTTC. Translation gives CASSARDSSYEQYF.

The genes are TRBV18 and TRBJ1-5, with unresolved D. Germline V gene lookup returns CDR1 KGHSH and CDR2 LQKENI. CDR3 length: 14 amino acids. V was trimmed by 4 bases and J by 0 bases, leaving 7 bases between them. The CDR3 DNA sequence: TGTGCCAGCTCACAGGGAGATAGCAATCAGCCCCAGCATTTT. Its protein product is CASSQGDSNQPQHF.

J is TRBJ2-1 and V is TRBV7-3, with 7 bases fitting TRBD2. This CDR3 comprises 13 residues. J was trimmed by 11 bases and V by 5 bases; bases with no gene match: 9. Germline loops: CDR1 SGHTA, CDR2 FQGTGA. CDR3 nucleotides: TGTGCCAGCAGCCCCTCGGGGGGTCCACAGCAGTTCTTC. This codes for CASSPSGGPQQFF.

The V gene is TRBV16, the J gene TRBJ2-7; tentatively, D is TRBD1 (6 bases). Per germline, CDR1 KGHSY and CDR2 FQNENV. V lost 0 bases to trimming and J lost 7 bases, with 16 bases between them. The CDR3 contains 15 residues. In DNA form, the CDR3 reads TGTGCCAGCAGCCAATCGCAGGGGAATGGCGGGGAGCAGTACTTC. It is translated as CASSQSQGNGGEQYF.

This chain joins TRBV27 and TRBJ2-5; D possibly corresponds to TRBD1 (6 bases). Near its end, the DNA agrees better with TRBJ2-7, so the J call may be wrong. The CDR3 is made up of 14 amino acids. Looked up from germline, CDR1 is MNHEY and CDR2 is SMNVEV (reference sequence). The CDR3 region has the DNA TGTGCCAGCAGTCTCCGGGACAACTCCTACGAGCAGTACTTC. Translating it yields CASSLRDNSYEQYF.

This chain links TRBV4-3 with TRBJ2-1; a possible D gene is TRBD2 (6 bases). V was pared by 0 bases and J by 1 base, with 10 bases between. Germline CDR1 reads LGHNA; CDR2 reads YSLEER. The CDR3 sequence is 16 residues long. CDR3 sequence (DNA): TGCGCCAGCAGCCAAGATTTACGGGAGTCCTACAATGAGCAGTTCTTC. Its translation is CASSQDLRESYNEQFF.

This chain joins TRBV6-4 and TRBJ1-2; 8 nucleotides line up with TRBD1. V shed 8 bases, J shed 2 bases, and the junction held 10 bases outside the gene matches. The CDR3 is made up of 15 amino acids. Germline-derived CDR1 and CDR2 are MRHNA and SNTAGT. The CDR3: CASAQYDRGNYGYTF. Here the CDR3 DNA reads TGTGCCAGCGCGCAATATGACAGGGGAAACTATGGCTACACCTTC.

This clone appeared once. The chain recombines TRBV28 with TRBJ1-2; perhaps TRBD1 as D (6 bases). V dropped 6 bases and J dropped 6 bases, with 14 bases sitting between them. This CDR3 spans 13 amino acids. Germline CDR1 reads MDHEN; CDR2 reads SYDVKM. The CDR3 DNA reads as TGTGCCAGCAGGCCCTTCACAGGGAATGGCTACACCTTC. Translated: CASRPFTGNGYTF.

V gene TRBV27 combines with J gene TRBJ2-1; possible D gene TRBD2, 6 bases. CDR3 length equals 15 residues. V was shortened by 3 bases and J by 1 base, with 10 bases between the two germline ends. The V gene's germline CDR1 is MNHEY and CDR2 SMNVEV (reference sequence). The CDR3 sequence is CASSLYGTSYNEQFF. CDR3 nucleotide sequence: TGTGCCAGCAGTTTGTATGGGACTTCCTACAATGAGCAGTTCTTC.

The chain links TRBV13 to TRBJ2-3; 9 positions agree with TRBD2. Germline CDR1 reads PRHDT; CDR2 reads FYEKMQ (reference sequence). Unmatched junction bases numbered 7, after V lost 5 bases and J lost 4 bases. The CDR3 is 15 amino acids. The CDR3 loop reads CASSHLAGSPDTQYF. In nucleotides, the CDR3 is TGTGCCAGCAGCCACCTAGCGGGGTCCCCAGATACGCAGTATTTT.

The genes are TRBV6-4 and TRBJ1-5; D may be TRBD1 (5 bases). The germline gives CDR1 MRHNA, CDR2 SNTAGT. V was clipped by 4 bases and J by 6 bases, with 10 bases between them. CDR3 length: 13 amino acids. In DNA, the CDR3 is TGTGCCAGCAGTGTAGGGGATGGTCAGCCCCAGCATTTT. Encoded protein: CASSVGDGQPQHF.

The chain links TRBV21-1 to TRBJ2-2; the tabulated D call, TRBD2, remains unverified against the DNA. TRBV21-1 is assigned pseudogene status. This CDR3 has 19 amino acids. CDR3 residues: CASSPPGTSGSSNTGELFF. The CDR3 coding sequence is TGTGCCAGCAGTCCTCCCGGGACTAGCGGGAGTAGTAACACCGGGGAGCTGTTTTTT.

The V call is TRBV7-9, the J call TRBJ2-7; 10 bases line up with TRBD2. Germline CDR1 is SEHNR and CDR2 is FQNEAQ (reference sequence). J gave up 4 bases and V 5 bases, and 2 bases lay outside the gene matches. The CDR3 has 13 amino acids. The CDR3 nucleotides read TGTGCCAGCAGCCGGACTAGCGGATACGAGCAGTACTTC. As protein: CASSRTSGYEQYF.

Written as DNA, the CDR3 is TGTGCCAGCAGCCTTAAGACAGGGGACACAGATACGCAGTATTTT. The encoded protein is CASSLKTGDTDTQYF. This rearrangement joins TRBV11-3 to TRBJ2-3; 8 bases line up with TRBD1. Germline CDR1 and CDR2: SGHNT and YENEEA. The CDR3 is 15 residues long. V lost 5 bases, J lost 2 bases, and 6 bases stayed unmatched.